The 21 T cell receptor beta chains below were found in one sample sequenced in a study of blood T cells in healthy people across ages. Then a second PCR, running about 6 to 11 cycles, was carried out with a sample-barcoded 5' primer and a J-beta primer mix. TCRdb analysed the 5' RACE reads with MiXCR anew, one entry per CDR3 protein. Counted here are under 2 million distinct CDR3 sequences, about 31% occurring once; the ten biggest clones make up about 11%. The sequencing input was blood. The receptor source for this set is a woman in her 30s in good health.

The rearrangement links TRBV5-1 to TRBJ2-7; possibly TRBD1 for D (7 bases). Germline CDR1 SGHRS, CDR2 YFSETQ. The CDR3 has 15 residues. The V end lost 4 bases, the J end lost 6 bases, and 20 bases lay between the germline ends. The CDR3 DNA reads TGCGCCAGCAGCCCTACGGAGGGGGCGCGTCGCGAGCAGTACTTC. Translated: CASSPTEGARREQYF.

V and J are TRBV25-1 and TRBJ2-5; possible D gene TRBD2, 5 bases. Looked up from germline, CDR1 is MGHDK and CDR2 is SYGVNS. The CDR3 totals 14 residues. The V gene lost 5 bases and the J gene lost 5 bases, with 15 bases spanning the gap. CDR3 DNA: TGTGCCAGCAGTACCCCTCAAAGGAGGGAGACCCAGTACTTC. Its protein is CASSTPQRRETQYF.

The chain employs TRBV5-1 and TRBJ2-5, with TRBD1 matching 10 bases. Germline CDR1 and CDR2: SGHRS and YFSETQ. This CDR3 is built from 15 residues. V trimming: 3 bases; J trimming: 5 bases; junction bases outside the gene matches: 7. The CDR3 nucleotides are TGCGCCAGCAGCTCCGGGACAGGGGCCGGGGAGACCCAGTACTTC. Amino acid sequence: CASSSGTGAGETQYF.

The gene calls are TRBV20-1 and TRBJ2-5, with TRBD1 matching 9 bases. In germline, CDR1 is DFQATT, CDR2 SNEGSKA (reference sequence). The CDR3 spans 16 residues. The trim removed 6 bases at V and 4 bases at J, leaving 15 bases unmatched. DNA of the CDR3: TGCAGTGCGGGAGGACAGGGGATCGGGGGGCTAGAGACCCAGTACTTC. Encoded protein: CSAGGQGIGGLETQYF.

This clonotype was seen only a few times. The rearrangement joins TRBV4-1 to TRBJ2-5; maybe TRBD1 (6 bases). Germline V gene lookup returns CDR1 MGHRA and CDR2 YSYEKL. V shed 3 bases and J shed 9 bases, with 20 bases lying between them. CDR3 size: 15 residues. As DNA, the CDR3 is TGCGCCAGCAGCCAGGTCGACGGACAGCTAGGGGCCCAGTACTTC. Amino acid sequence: CASSQVDGQLGAQYF.

CDR3 loop: CASTPLEERNYGYTF. The CDR3, as DNA: TGTGCCAGCACGCCCCTGGAGGAGAGGAACTATGGCTACACCTTC. J is TRBJ1-2 and V is TRBV18; D remains unclear. Trimming took off 8 bases at V and 2 bases at J, with 18 bases between the two ends. There are 15 residues in the CDR3. CDR1 is KGHSH, CDR2 LQKENI, per germline.

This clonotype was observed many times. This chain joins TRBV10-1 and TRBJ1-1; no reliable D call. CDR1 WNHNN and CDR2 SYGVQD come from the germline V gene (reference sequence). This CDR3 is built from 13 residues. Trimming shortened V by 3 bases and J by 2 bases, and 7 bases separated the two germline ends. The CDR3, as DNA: TGCGCCAGCAGTGATGGAAGAAACACTGAAGCTTTCTTT. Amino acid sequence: CASSDGRNTEAFF.

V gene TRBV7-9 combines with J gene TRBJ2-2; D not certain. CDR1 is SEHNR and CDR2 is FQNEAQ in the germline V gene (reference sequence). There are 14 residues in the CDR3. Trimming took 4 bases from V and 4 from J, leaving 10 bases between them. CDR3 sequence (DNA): TGTGCCAGCAGCTCCCCCAAGAGCACCGGGGAGCTGTTTTTT. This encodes CASSSPKSTGELFF. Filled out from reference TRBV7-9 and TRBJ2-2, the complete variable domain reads DTGVSQNPRHKITKRGQNVTFRCDPISEHNRLYWYRQTLGQGPEFLTYFQNEAQLEKSRLLSDRFSAERPKGSFSTLEIQRTEQGDSAMYLCASSSPKSTGELFFGEGSRLTVL.

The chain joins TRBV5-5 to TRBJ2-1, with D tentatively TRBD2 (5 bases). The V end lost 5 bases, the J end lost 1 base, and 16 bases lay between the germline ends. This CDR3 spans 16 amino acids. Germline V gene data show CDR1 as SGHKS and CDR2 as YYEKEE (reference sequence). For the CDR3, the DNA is TGTGCCAGCAGGTTAAGTCCGGGGTCTTCCTACAATGAGCAGTTCTTC. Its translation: CASRLSPGSSYNEQFF.

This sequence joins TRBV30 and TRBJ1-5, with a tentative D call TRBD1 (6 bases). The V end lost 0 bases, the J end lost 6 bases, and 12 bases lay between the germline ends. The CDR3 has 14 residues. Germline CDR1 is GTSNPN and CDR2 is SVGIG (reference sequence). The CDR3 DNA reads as TGTGCCTGGAGTGTAATAAGAGGGGGTCAGCCCCAGCATTTT. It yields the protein CAWSVIRGGQPQHF.

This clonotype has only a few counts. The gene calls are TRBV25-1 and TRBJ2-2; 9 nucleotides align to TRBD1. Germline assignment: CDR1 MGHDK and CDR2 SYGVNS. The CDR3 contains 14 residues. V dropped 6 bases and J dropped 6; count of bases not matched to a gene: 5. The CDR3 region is CASSPGTGSGELFF. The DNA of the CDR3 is TGTGCCAGCAGCCCCGGGACAGGGTCCGGGGAGCTGTTTTTT.

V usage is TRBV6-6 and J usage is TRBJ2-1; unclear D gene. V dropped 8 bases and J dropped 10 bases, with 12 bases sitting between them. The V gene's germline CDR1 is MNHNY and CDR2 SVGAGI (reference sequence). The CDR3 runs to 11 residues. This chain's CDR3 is CASAANREQFF. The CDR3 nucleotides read TGTGCCAGCGCCGCGAATCGAGAGCAGTTCTTC.

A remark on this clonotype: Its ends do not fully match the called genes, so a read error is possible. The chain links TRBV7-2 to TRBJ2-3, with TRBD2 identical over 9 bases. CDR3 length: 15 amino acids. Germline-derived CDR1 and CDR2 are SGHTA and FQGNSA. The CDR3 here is CAGSLKRGVADTQYF. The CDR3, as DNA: TGTGCCGGCAGCTTAAAGCGGGGGGTTGCAGATACGCAGTATTTT.

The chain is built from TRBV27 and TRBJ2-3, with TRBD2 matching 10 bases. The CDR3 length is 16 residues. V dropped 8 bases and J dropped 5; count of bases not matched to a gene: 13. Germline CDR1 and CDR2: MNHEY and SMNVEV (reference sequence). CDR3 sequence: CASRSLSGRFIDTQYF. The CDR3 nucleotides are TGTGCCAGCCGATCACTTAGCGGGAGGTTCATAGATACGCAGTATTTT.

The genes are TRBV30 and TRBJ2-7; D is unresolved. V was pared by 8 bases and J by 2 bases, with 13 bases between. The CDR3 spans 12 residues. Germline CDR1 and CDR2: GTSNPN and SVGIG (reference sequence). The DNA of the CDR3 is TGTGCCCGCCAAGGGCTTACCTACGAGCAGTACTTC. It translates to CARQGLTYEQYF.

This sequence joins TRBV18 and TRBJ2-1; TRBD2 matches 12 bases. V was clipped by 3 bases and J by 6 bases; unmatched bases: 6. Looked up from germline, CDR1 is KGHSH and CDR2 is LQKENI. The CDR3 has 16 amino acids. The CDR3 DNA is TGTGCCAGCTCACCCCCTCGGACTAGCGGGGCCAATGAGCAGTTCTTC. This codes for CASSPPRTSGANEQFF. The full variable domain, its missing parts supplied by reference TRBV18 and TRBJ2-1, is NAGVMQNPRHLVRRRGQEARLRCSPMKGHSHVYWYRQLPEEGLKFMVYLQKENIIDESGMPKERFSAEFPKEGPSILRIQQVVRGDSAAYFCASSPPRTSGANEQFFGPGTRLTVL.

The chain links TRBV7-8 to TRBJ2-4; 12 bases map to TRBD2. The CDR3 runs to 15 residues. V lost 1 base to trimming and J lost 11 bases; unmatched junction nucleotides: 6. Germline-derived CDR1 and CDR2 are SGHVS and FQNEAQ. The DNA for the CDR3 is TGTGCCAGCAGCTTAGGACTAGCGGGAGTGGGGCTTCAGTACTTC. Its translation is CASSLGLAGVGLQYF.

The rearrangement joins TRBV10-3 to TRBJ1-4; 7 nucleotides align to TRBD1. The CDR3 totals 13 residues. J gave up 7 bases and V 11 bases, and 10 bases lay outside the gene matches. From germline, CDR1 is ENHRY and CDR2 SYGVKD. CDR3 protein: CAAGGTEREKLFF. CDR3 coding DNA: TGTGCCGCAGGGGGGACAGAGCGTGAAAAACTGTTTTTT.

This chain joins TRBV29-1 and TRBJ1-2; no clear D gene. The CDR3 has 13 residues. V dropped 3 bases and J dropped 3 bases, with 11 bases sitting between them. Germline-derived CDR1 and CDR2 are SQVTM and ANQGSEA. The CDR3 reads CSVERHRDYGYTF. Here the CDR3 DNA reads TGCAGCGTTGAGAGACACAGAGACTATGGCTACACCTTC.

The CDR3 sequence is CASNMESSVVSGELFF. The DNA of the CDR3 is TGTGCCAGCAATATGGAGTCTAGCGTTGTCTCCGGGGAGCTGTTTTTT. This rearrangement joins TRBV6-1 to TRBJ2-2; D might be TRBD2 (6 bases). CDR3 length: 16 residues. Trimming cost V 7 bases and J 6 bases, with 21 bases left between them. The germline gives CDR1 MNHNS, CDR2 SASEGT.

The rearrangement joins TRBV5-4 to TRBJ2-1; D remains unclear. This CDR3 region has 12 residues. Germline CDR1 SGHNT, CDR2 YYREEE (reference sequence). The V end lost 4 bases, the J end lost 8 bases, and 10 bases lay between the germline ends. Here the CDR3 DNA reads TGTGCCAGCAGCACTCTCTTAGATGAGCAGTTCTTC. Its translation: CASSTLLDEQFF.